This T cell receptor beta chain was obtained from a study of shared clonotypes between healthy human individuals (dated by TCRdb to about 2020). Notes on the research overall: A few men and a couple of women, aged 18 to 49 years, made up the cohort. Libraries were prepared and TCR repertoires were sequenced by different laboratories using diverse techniques, in order to increase sequencing depth and limit assay-specific biases. Blood TCR repertoires of 5 or 6 healthy adults were deeply sequenced to estimate repertoire size and the extent of clonotype sharing between individuals. Per donor, leukapheresis produced somewhere between about 0.85 and 9.5 billion PBMCs. Overall study results and their limits: Sampling was limited to blood, and TCR repertoires in tissue likely differ from TCR repertoires in blood. The small number of donors limited the genetic and exposure-history diversity represented. Pairwise subsampling led to the expectation that sequencing depth would affect the degree of clonotype sharing among donors.

Concerning this clone: Its cognate antigen has yet to be identified. Base-call qualities are not available, and no considerably larger clone is one nucleotide away.

TCR CDR3 regions were amplified from genomic DNA by multiplex PCR using the deep immunoSEQ assay. Extracted genomic DNA from each cell subset was distributed evenly across all wells of several immunoSEQ 96-well plates, and each plate was treated as a replicate. For unsorted PBMC, each replicate PCR was loaded with roughly 330 ng genomic DNA, equivalent to 25,000 to 35,000 T cell genomes. Unsorted PBMC genomic DNA was sequenced across ten immunoSEQ deep assay plates. Purified libraries were quantified with a Qubit 3.0 fluorometer, sized on a Bioanalyzer 2100, and re-quantified with the KAPA Library Quantification kit. Every immunoSEQ 96-well plate was sequenced on a dedicated single-read 150-cycle Illumina NextSeq 550 flow cell. In the original analysis: The immunoSEQ output contained only junctional sequences without quality scores, so filtering could not match that applied to full-length reads. To assign V/J genes and CDR3, sequences were annotated against IMGT germline references using PyIR, a Python wrapper for IgBLAST v1.9. Reads were removed for weak V/J assignments (E-value above 1e-6), missing CDR3, stop codons, out-of-frame junctions, or ambiguous translated residues. V3J clonotypes were defined as sequences sharing the same inferred V gene, J gene, and CDR3 amino acid sequence. Percentage overlap between repertoires was computed as shared unique clonotypes divided by the size of the smaller repertoire. Repertoire richness was assessed with RTK rarefaction, the Chao1 estimator, and Recon v2.1 estimates of unobserved clonotypes. TCRdb took over this immuneACCESS table, retaining in-frame rearrangements with V and J assigned. Such tables are incomplete; in checked studies, under half of the missing clones stem from an unresolved V gene, and the remainder is unexplained. V, J and clone size reflect that table, while D and trimming were determined from the DNA. Here the sample has about 460,000 clones; approximately 77% occur a single time. Of the sample, 9.5% to 15% is held by the ten largest clones.

Donors were healthy HIV-negative adults with no recently reported acute infections or vaccinations. Every donor was a Caucasian adult residing in Nashville, Tennessee, USA. For unsorted samples, about 90 million PBMCs were counted and genomic DNA was extracted with the QIAamp DNA Blood Mini kit. Blood was collected by leukapheresis, and PBMCs were isolated by Ficoll-Histopaque density gradient centrifugation and then cryopreserved in liquid nitrogen vapor phase. V is pruned by 5 bases and J by 2 bases, leaving 6 bases of the junction without a gene match. CDR1 is given as SGHAT and CDR2 as FQNNGV, both from the germline V gene. The CDR3 covers 14 residues, taking in both the cysteine and the phenylalanine. Only CDR3 DNA remains: 42 bases, in frame from the first base.

This sequence originates from a woman in her 40s in good health. Some clones in this sample may be carry-over from other donors' samples. The rearranged chain carries TRBV11-2 and TRBJ2-7, with TRBD1 identical over 7 junction bases. The source material was PBMCs. The CDR3 corresponds to CASSPTGTTYEQYF. The sequenced DNA is TGTGCCAGCAGCCCGACAGGGACCACCTACGAGCAGTACTTC.